Presented here are 3 T cell receptor beta chains from one specimen sequenced in a study of blood T cell repertoires in COVID-19. Produced via immunoSEQ multiplex PCR; TCRdb's table is partial and in-frame only. The sample records about 300,000 clones, around 84% being singletons. The sequencing sample was made of peripheral blood. Every receptor here comes from a human donor with COVID-19, enrolled during active disease. The donor label of this sample is uncertain.

The V and J genes are TRBV27 and TRBJ2-3; 11 positions match TRBD2. This CDR3 region has 15 residues. The trim removed 6 bases at V and 4 bases at J, leaving 6 bases unmatched. Germline V CDR1 and CDR2: MNHEY, SMNVEV (reference sequence). CDR3 DNA sequence: TGTGCCAGCAGGCGTCTAGCGGGAGGCCCAGATACGCAGTATTTT. It codes for CASRRLAGGPDTQYF.

The chain links TRBV27 to TRBJ1-5, with D possibly being TRBD1 (6 bases). The CDR3 contains 12 residues. With 6 bases removed from V and 7 bases from J, the gap between germline ends came to 10 bases. CDR1 is MNHEY, CDR2 SMNVEV, per germline (reference sequence). The chain's CDR3 is CASRTTGQPQHF. CDR3 DNA: TGTGCCAGCAGAACGACAGGCCAGCCCCAGCATTTT.

This clone was recorded a few times. This chain joins TRBV5-4 and TRBJ1-2; 7 nucleotides match TRBD1. The CDR3 contains 13 residues. The germline V gene has CDR1 SGHNT and CDR2 YYREEE (reference sequence). V trimming: 2 bases; J trimming: 9 bases; junction bases outside the gene matches: 7. The CDR3: CASSFEPGQSYTF. The DNA of the CDR3 is TGTGCCAGCAGCTTTGAACCGGGACAGAGCTACACCTTC.